In its sample, the clone carrying this T cell receptor (beta chain) was seen many times. Antigen unknown. The study's library attached unique molecular identifiers to single cDNA molecules. As originally analysed: Approximately 99,000 TCRs per sample was the median, with a range of roughly 23,224 to 690,600. From the RACE reads, TCRdb called clonotypes with MiXCR, one entry per CDR3 protein. V and J calls and clone size were set by TCRdb, not the authors. The sample holds 55,000 to 75,000 distinct CDR3 sequences, roughly 6.1% seen once. These data are taken from a study of human T cells and chemical hapten exposure. Study in general: Small discrepancies in pooled library volume mainly accounted for the varying TCR yields per sample. Study-level findings and limits: Once DPC sensitization occurred, TCRs above 1 in 1000 frequency showed no change.

Specified time point: healthy volunteer bleed at 6 weeks. It was unfractionated whole blood from which total RNA was extracted. With V trimmed by 2 bases and J by 0 bases, 4 bases remained unmatched. CDR1 is SGHVS, CDR2 FQNEAQ, per germline. CDR3 length equals 16 residues. What was sequenced was whole blood. The TCR comes from a female donor in good health. Some clones in this sample may be carry-over from other donors' samples. V and J are TRBV7-8 and TRBJ2-1; 7 bases map to TRBD2. In DNA form, the CDR3 reads TGTGCCAGCAGCTTATTTACTAGCGTCTCCTACAATGAGCAGTTCTTC. It specifies CASSLFTSVSYNEQFF.